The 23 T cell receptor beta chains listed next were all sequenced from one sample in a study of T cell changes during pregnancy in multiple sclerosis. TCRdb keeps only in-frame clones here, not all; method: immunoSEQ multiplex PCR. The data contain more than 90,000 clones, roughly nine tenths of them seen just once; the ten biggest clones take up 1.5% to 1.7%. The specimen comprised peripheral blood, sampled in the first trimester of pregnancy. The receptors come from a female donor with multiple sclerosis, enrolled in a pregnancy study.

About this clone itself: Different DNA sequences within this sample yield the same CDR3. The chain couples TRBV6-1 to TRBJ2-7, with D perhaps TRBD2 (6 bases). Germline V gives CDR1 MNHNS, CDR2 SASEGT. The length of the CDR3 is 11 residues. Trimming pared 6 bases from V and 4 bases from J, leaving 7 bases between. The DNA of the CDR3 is TGTGCCAGCAGGCGGGATTACGAGCAGTACTTC. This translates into CASRRDYEQYF.

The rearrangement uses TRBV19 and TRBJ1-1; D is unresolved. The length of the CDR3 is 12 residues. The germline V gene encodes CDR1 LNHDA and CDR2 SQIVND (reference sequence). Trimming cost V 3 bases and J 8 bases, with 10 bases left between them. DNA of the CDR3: TGTGCCAGTAGTATGACGGTGACAGAAGCTTTCTTT. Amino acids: CASSMTVTEAFF.

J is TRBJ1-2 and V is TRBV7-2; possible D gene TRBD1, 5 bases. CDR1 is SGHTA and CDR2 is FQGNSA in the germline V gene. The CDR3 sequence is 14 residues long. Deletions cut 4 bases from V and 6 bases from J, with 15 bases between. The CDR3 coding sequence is TGTGCCAGCAGCTCGGGGCCGGGGGTGGATGGCTACACCTTC. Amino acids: CASSSGPGVDGYTF.

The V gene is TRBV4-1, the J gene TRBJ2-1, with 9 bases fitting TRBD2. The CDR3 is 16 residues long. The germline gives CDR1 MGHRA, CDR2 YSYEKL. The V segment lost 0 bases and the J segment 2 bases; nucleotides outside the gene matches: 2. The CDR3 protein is CASSQERLAAYNEQFF. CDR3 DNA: TGCGCCAGCAGCCAAGAACGACTAGCGGCCTACAATGAGCAGTTCTTC.

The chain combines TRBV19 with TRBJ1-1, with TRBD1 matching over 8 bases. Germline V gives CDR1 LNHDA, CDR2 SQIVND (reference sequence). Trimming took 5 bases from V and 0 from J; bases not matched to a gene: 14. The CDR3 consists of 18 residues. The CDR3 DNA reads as TGTGCCAGTAGTCAGAGACAGGGGACCAAACTAATGAACACTGAAGCTTTCTTT. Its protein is CASSQRQGTKLMNTEAFF.

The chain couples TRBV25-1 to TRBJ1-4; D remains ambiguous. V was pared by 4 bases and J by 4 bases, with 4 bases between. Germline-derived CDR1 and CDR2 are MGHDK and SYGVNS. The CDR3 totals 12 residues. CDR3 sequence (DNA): TGTGCCAGCAGTGCCGTTAATGAAAAACTGTTTTTT. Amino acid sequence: CASSAVNEKLFF.

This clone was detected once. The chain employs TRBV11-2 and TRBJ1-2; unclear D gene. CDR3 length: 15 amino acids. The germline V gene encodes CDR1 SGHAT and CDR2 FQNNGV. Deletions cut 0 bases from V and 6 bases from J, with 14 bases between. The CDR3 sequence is CASSLELRVTHGYTF. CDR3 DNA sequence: TGTGCCAGCAGCTTAGAACTGAGGGTAACTCATGGCTACACCTTC.

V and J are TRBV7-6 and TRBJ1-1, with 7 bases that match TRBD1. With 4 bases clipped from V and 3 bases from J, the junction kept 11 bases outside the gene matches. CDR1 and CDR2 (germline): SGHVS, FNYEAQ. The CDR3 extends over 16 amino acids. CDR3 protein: CASSSRTGRADTEAFF. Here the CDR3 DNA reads TGTGCCAGCAGCTCCCGGACAGGTAGGGCAGACACTGAAGCTTTCTTT.

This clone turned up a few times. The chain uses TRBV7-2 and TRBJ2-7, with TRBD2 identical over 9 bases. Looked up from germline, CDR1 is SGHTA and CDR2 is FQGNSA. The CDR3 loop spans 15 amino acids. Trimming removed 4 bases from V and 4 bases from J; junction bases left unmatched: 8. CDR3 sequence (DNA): TGTGCCAGCAGCTCACCGGGACTAGCTAAGTACGAGCAGTACTTC. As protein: CASSSPGLAKYEQYF.

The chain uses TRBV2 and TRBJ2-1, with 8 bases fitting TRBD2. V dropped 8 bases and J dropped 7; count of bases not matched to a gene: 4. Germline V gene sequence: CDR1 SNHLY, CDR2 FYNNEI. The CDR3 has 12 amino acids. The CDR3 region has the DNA TGTGCCAGCGCGGGACTAGATAATGAGCAGTTCTTC. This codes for CASAGLDNEQFF.

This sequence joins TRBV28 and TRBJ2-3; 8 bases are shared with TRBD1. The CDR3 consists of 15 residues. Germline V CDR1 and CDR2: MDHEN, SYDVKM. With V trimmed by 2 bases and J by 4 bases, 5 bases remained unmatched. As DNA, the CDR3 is TGTGCCAGCAGTTTAAGGGCAGGGGGCGCAGATACGCAGTATTTT. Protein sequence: CASSLRAGGADTQYF. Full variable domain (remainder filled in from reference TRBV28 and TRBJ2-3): DVKVTQSSRYLVKRTGEKVFLECVQDMDHENMFWYRQDPGLGLRLIYFSYDVKMKEKGDIPEGYSVSREKKERFSLILESASTNQTSMYLCASSLRAGGADTQYFGPGTRLTVL.

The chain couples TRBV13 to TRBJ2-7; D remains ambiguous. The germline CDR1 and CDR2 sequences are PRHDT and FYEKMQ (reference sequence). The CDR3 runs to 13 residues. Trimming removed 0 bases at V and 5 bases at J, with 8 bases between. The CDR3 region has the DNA TGTGCCAGCAGCTTAGGCCTTCGGGACGAGCAGTACTTC. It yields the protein CASSLGLRDEQYF.

The CDR3 is CASSREGVGNTEAFF. CDR3 nucleotides: TGCGCCAGCAGTCGAGAGGGGGTCGGGAACACTGAAGCTTTCTTT. The chain combines TRBV5-1 with TRBJ1-1; D may be TRBD1 (6 bases). CDR3 length: 15 residues. Trimming took 5 bases from V and 1 from J, leaving 15 bases between them. Germline V gives CDR1 SGHRS, CDR2 YFSETQ.

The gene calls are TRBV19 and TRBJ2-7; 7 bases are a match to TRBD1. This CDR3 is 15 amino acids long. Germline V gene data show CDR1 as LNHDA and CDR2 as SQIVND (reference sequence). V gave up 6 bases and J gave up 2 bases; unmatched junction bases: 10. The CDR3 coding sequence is TGTGCCAGTAGGAAAGATGACAGGGCTACCTACGAGCAGTACTTC. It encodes CASRKDDRATYEQYF.

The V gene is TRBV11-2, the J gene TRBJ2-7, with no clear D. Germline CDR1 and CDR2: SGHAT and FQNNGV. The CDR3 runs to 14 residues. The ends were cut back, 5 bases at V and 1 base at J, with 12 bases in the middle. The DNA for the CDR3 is TGTGCCAGCAGCCCCGGGTCGGGTTCCTACGAGCAGTACTTC. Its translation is CASSPGSGSYEQYF.

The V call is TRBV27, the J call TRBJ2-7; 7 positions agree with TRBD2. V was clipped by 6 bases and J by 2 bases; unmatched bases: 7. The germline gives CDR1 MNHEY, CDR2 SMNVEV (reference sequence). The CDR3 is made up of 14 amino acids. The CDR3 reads CASSLSSGTYEQYF. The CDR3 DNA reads TGTGCCAGCAGCCTGTCTAGCGGTACCTACGAGCAGTACTTC.

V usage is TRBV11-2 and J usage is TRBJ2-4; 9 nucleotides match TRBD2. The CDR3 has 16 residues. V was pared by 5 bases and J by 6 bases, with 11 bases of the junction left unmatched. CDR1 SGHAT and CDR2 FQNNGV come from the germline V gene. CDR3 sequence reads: CASSPPVEREANIQYF. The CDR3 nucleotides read TGTGCCAGCAGCCCACCGGTTGAGCGGGAGGCAAACATTCAGTACTTC.

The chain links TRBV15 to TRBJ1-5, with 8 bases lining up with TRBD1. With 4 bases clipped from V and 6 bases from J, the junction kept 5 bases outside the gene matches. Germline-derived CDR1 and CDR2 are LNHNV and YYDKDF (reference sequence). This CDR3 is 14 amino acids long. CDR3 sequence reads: CATSTTGGGQPQHF. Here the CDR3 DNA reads TGTGCCACCAGCACTACAGGGGGGGGTCAGCCCCAGCATTTT.

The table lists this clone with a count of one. The CDR3 nucleotides read TGCGCCAGCAGCTTGGATTTGAGGACAGTTAACAATGAGCAGTTCTTC. It yields the protein CASSLDLRTVNNEQFF. The gene calls are TRBV5-1 and TRBJ2-1, with a weak D call TRBD1 (6 bases). This CDR3 spans 16 amino acids. V was shortened by 0 bases and J by 5 bases, with 15 bases between the two germline ends. Germline V gene sequence: CDR1 SGHRS, CDR2 YFSETQ.

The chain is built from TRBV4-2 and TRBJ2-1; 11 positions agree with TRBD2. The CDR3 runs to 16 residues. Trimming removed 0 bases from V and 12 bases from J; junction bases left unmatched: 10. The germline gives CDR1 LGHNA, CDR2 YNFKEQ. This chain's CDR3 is CASSQDGSSGRMGQFF. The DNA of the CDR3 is TGTGCCAGCAGCCAAGATGGCTCTAGCGGGAGGATGGGGCAGTTCTTC.

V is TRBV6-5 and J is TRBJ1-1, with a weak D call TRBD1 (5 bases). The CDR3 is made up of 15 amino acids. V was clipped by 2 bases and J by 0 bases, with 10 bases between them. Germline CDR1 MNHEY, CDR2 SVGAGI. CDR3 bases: TGTGCCAGCAGTTACGACAGAGTCATGAACACTGAAGCTTTCTTT. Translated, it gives CASSYDRVMNTEAFF.

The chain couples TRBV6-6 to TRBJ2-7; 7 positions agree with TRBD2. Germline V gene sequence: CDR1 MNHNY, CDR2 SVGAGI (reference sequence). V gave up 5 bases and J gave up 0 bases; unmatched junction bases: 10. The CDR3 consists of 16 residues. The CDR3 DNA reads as TGTGCCAGCAGTACGACAGCTTCGGGGGGCTCCTACGAGCAGTACTTC. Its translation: CASSTTASGGSYEQYF.

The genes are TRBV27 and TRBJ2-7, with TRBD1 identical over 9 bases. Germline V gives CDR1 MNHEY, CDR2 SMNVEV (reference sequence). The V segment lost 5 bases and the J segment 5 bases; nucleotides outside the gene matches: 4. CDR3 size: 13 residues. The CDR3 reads CASSPGQGHEQYF. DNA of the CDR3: TGTGCCAGCAGTCCGGGACAGGGCCACGAGCAGTACTTC.